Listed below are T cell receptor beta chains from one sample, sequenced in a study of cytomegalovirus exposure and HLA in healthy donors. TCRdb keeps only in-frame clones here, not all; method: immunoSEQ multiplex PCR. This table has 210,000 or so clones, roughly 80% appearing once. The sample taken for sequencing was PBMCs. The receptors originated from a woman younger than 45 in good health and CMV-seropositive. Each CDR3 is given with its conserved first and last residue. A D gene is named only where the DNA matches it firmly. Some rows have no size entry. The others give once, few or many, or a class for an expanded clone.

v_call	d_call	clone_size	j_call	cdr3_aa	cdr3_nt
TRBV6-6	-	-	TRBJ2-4	CASRWGVERAKNIQYF	TGTGCCAGCAGGTGGGGGGTCGAGCGAGCCAAAAACATTCAGTACTTC
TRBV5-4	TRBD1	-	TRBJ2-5	CASSLGQGEETQYF	TGTGCCAGCAGCCTGGGACAGGGAGAGGAGACCCAGTACTTC
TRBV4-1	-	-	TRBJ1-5	CASSQAGVGSQHF	TGCGCCAGCAGCCAAGCCGGGGTTGGGTCCCAGCATTTT
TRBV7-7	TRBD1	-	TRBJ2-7	CASSLRGQGIYEQYF	TGTGCTAGCAGCCTACGGGGACAGGGGATATACGAGCAGTACTTC
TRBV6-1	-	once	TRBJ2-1	CASRDRLSNNEQFF	TGTGCCAGCAGGGATAGACTATCGAACAACGAGCAGTTCTTC
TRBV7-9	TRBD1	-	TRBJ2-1	CASSSIRDRYNEQFF	TGTGCCAGCAGCTCGATCCGGGACAGGTACAATGAGCAGTTCTTC
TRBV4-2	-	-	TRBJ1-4	CASSQDRQWEKLFF	TGTGCCAGCAGCCAAGATCGACAATGGGAAAAACTGTTTTTT
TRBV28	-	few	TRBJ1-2	CASSLDRRNGYTF	TGTGCCAGCAGTCTAGACAGGCGTAACGGCTACACCTTC
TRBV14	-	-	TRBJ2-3	CASSFGTDTQYF	TGTGCCAGCAGCTTCGGCACAGATACGCAGTATTTT
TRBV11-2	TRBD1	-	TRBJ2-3	CASSPDRGLNTQYF	TGTGCCAGCAGCCCGGACAGGGGGCTGAATACGCAGTATTTT
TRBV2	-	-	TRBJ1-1	CASSPQGNTEAFF	TGTGCCAGCAGCCCCCAGGGGAACACTGAAGCTTTCTTT
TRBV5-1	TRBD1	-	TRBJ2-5	CASSLGQGGIKTQYF	TGCGCCAGCAGCTTGGGACAGGGGGGCATAAAGACCCAGTACTTC
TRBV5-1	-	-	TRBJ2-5	CASSLTGTTETQYF	TGCGCCAGCAGCTTGACAGGGACTACAGAGACCCAGTACTTC
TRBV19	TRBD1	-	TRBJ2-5	CASSTRQGTETQYF	TGTGCCAGTAGTACAAGACAGGGAACGGAGACCCAGTACTTC
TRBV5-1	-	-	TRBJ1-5	CAYLRDGNQPQHF	TGCGCCTATCTCCGGGATGGCAATCAGCCCCAGCATTTT
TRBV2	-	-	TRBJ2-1	CASRQGSSYNEQFF	TGTGCCAGCAGGCAGGGGAGCTCCTACAATGAGCAGTTCTTC
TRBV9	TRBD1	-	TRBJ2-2	CASRGGTGLNTGELFF	TGTGCCAGCAGGGGGGGGACAGGGTTGAACACCGGGGAGCTGTTTTTT
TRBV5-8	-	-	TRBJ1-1	CASSRWSGTEAFF	TGTGCCAGCAGCCGCTGGAGTGGGACTGAAGCTTTCTTT
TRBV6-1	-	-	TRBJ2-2	CASSPQRSHTGELFF	TGTGCCAGCAGTCCCCAGCGGAGCCACACCGGGGAGCTGTTTTTT
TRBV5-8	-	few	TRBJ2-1	CASSRTYYNEQFF	TGTGCCAGCAGCCGGACATACTACAATGAGCAGTTCTTC
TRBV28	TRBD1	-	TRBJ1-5	CASARTGRPGPQHF	TGTGCCAGCGCCCGGACAGGTCGACCAGGGCCCCAGCATTTT
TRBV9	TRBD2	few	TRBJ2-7	CASSSETSGINEQYF	TGTGCCAGCAGCTCAGAGACTAGCGGGATAAACGAGCAGTACTTC
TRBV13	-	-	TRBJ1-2	CASSYGQTGYTF	TGTGCCAGCAGCTACGGACAGACAGGCTACACCTTC
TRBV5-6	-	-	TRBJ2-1	CASSLAGEVEQFF	TGTGCCAGCAGCTTGGCCGGGGAGGTAGAGCAGTTCTTC
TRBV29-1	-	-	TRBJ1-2	CSSRGLNYGYTF	TGCAGCTCCCGGGGGTTAAACTATGGCTACACCTTC
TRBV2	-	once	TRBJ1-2	CASVQVARLYGYTF	TGTGCCAGCGTACAGGTCGCTAGACTCTATGGCTACACCTTC
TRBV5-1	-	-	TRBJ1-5	CASSLGGVGNSNQPQHF	TGCGCCAGCAGCTTGGGGGGCGTTGGGAATAGCAATCAGCCCCAGCATTTT
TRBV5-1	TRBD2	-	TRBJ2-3	CASSGAGGSRSTDTQYF	TGCGCCAGCTCAGGGGCGGGGGGGTCACGAAGCACAGATACGCAGTATTTT
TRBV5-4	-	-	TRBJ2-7	CASSLASGVSSYEQYF	TGTGCCAGCAGCTTGGCGAGCGGAGTTAGCTCCTACGAGCAGTACTTC
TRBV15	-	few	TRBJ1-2	CATSRDRQAYGYPF	TGTGCCACCAGCAGAGATCGACAGGCGTATGGCTACCCCTTC
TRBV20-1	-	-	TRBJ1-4	CSVGGNEKLFF	TGCAGTGTAGGAGGGAATGAAAAACTGTTTTTT
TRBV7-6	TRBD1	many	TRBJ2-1	CASSGGTGDINEQFF	TGTGCCAGCAGCGGCGGGACAGGGGATATCAATGAGCAGTTCTTC
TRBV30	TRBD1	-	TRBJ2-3	CAWKLTGSDTQYF	TGTGCCTGGAAGTTGACAGGGTCAGATACGCAGTATTTT
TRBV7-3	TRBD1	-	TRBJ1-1	CASSPWGQDPKEAFF	TGTGCCAGCAGCCCCTGGGGACAGGACCCTAAAGAAGCTTTCTTT
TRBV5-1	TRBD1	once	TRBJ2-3	CASNDRADTDTQYF	TGCGCCAGCAACGACAGGGCGGACACAGATACGCAGTATTTT
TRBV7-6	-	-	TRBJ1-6	CASSPSLRESSYNSPLHF	TGTGCCAGCAGCCCCTCCCTGAGGGAAAGCTCCTATAATTCACCCCTCCACTTT
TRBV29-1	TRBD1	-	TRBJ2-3	CSVEVGRGRTDTQYF	TGCAGCGTTGAAGTTGGCAGGGGGCGGACAGATACGCAGTATTTT
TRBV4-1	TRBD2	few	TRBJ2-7	CASSQGGLAGGSSYEQYF	TGCGCCAGCAGCCAAGGAGGACTAGCGGGGGGTAGCTCCTACGAGCAGTACTTC
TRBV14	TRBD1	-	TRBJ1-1	CASSQRDRPNTEAFF	TGTGCCAGCAGCCAAAGGGACAGACCTAACACTGAAGCTTTCTTT
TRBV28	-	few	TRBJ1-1	CASSSYDTEAFF	TGTGCCAGCAGCTCCTATGACACTGAAGCTTTCTTT
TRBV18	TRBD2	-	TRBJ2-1	CASSPAGLTYNEQFF	TGTGCCAGCTCACCGGCGGGACTAACTTACAATGAGCAGTTCTTC
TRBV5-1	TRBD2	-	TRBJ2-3	CASSLAASGAGDTQYF	TGCGCCAGCAGCTTGGCCGCTAGCGGGGCGGGAGATACGCAGTATTTT
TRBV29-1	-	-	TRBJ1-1	CSVRLMNTEAFF	TGCAGCGTGCGTTTGATGAACACTGAAGCTTTCTTT
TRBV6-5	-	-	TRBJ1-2	CASSYRLDRYYGYTF	TGTGCCAGCAGTTATCGCTTGGACAGATACTATGGCTACACCTTC
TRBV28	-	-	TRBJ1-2	CASSLASLTVNGYTF	TGTGCCAGCAGTTTAGCCTCGTTGACAGTTAATGGCTACACCTTC
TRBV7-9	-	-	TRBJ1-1	CASSPGAVNTEAFF	TGTGCCAGCAGCCCAGGGGCCGTCAACACTGAAGCTTTCTTT
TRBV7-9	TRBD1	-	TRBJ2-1	CASSPGQGTYNEQFF	TGTGCCAGCAGCCCCGGACAGGGGACTTACAATGAGCAGTTCTTC
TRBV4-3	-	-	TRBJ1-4	CASSQGTIAREKLFF	TGCGCCAGCAGCCAAGGGACAATTGCGAGAGAAAAACTGTTTTTT
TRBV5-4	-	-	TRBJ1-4	CASSVTVTNEKLFF	TGTGCCAGCAGCGTGACAGTCACTAATGAAAAACTGTTTTTT
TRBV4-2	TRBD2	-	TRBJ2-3	CASSQAGGAADTQYF	TGTGCCAGCAGCCAAGCGGGGGGGGCCGCAGATACGCAGTATTTT
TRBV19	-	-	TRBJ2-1	CASSNGQSYNEQFF	TGTGCCAGTAGTAACGGACAGTCGTACAATGAGCAGTTCTTC
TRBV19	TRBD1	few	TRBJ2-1	CASSIEGTGVHEQFF	TGTGCCAGTAGTATAGAGGGGACAGGTGTACATGAGCAGTTCTTC
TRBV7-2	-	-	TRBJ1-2	CASSKTGDYGYTF	TGTGCCAGCAGCAAGACGGGGGACTATGGCTACACCTTC
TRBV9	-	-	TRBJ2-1	CASSPRGSSRNEQFF	TGTGCCAGCAGCCCCCGCGGTAGTAGCCGGAATGAGCAGTTCTTC